The 9 T cell receptor beta chains listed next were all sequenced from one sample in a study of T cell changes during pregnancy in multiple sclerosis. TCRdb keeps only in-frame clones here, not all; method: immunoSEQ multiplex PCR. Of 85,000 to 100,000 clones listed, approximately 95% are singletons. The sequenced sample was peripheral blood, obtained after pregnancy. The receptors shown here come from a female donor with multiple sclerosis, enrolled in a pregnancy study.

This chain uses TRBV6-1 with TRBJ1-1; no reliable D call. Trimming pared 8 bases from V and 1 base from J, leaving 14 bases between. This CDR3 comprises 14 residues. Germline V lookup: CDR1 MNHNS, CDR2 SASEGT. CDR3 sequence reads: CASSLSRRNTEAFF. In nucleotides, the CDR3 is TGTGCCAGCTCCCTGAGTAGGAGGAACACTGAAGCTTTCTTT.

This clone was detected once. The chain employs TRBV27 and TRBJ1-1, with unresolved D. V was clipped by 2 bases and J by 4 bases, with 17 bases between them. This CDR3 comprises 16 residues. In germline, CDR1 is MNHEY, CDR2 SMNVEV (reference sequence). CDR3 sequence: CASSLGSWRFGTEAFF. The CDR3 bases are TGTGCCAGCAGTTTAGGGTCGTGGCGGTTTGGCACTGAAGCTTTCTTT.

This clone came up once. This chain links TRBV6-4 with TRBJ1-2; TRBD1 matches at 7 bases. CDR3 length: 15 residues. Germline CDR1 reads MRHNA; CDR2 reads SNTAGT. J gave up 8 bases and V 5 bases, and 14 bases lay outside the gene matches. For the CDR3, the DNA is TGTGCCAGCAGTCACAGGGGCCCCCCGTTGCCAGGCTACACCTTC. As protein: CASSHRGPPLPGYTF.

The chain has TRBV5-6 and TRBJ2-7; 7 bases align to TRBD1. Trimming cost V 3 bases and J 2 bases; bases outside gene matches: 8. CDR3 size: 15 residues. Germline loops: CDR1 SGHDT, CDR2 YYEEEE. CDR3 coding DNA: TGTGCCAGCAGCTCTACAGGGGTAGGGGCCTACGAGCAGTACTTC. Encoded protein: CASSSTGVGAYEQYF.

The genes are TRBV27 and TRBJ2-7, with a weak D call TRBD2 (7 bases). Trimming took 6 bases from V and 5 from J, leaving 14 bases between them. The germline V gene encodes CDR1 MNHEY and CDR2 SMNVEV (reference sequence). The CDR3 covers 13 residues. This CDR3 reads CASRGGARDEQYF. In nucleotides, the CDR3 is TGTGCCAGCAGGGGGGGGGCCAGGGACGAGCAGTACTTC.

The chain uses TRBV19 and TRBJ2-7, with a possible D match to TRBD1 (6 bases). Trimming removed 8 bases at V and 0 bases at J, with 20 bases between. Germline lookup yields CDR1 LNHDA and CDR2 SQIVND (reference sequence). The CDR3 is made up of 16 amino acids. The CDR3 reads CASSRRMDSNSYEQYF. In nucleotides, the CDR3 is TGTGCCAGTTCAAGGAGGATGGACAGCAACTCCTACGAGCAGTACTTC.

The chain links TRBV21-1 to TRBJ2-1; the D call in the table, TRBD2, was not verified against the DNA. TRBV21-1 is a pseudogene segment. The CDR3 sequence is 18 residues long. The CDR3 coding sequence is TGTGCCAGCAGCAAGCGGGAGTCCCTTGCCCCGGGCGGGGATGAGCAGTTCTTC. It translates to CASSKRESLAPGGDEQFF.

The rearrangement uses TRBV19 and TRBJ2-2, with TRBD2 matching over 9 bases. The J segment lost 4 bases and the V segment lost 6 bases, leaving 6 bases of the junction unmatched. Germline lookup yields CDR1 LNHDA and CDR2 SQIVND (reference sequence). The CDR3 is 15 amino acids. In nucleotides, the CDR3 is TGTGCCAGTAGGCCGGGACTAGCACCCACCGGGGAGCTGTTTTTT. Protein: CASRPGLAPTGELFF.

CDR3: CASRLEGGNTEAFF. The CDR3 DNA follows: TGTGCCAGTAGATTGGAGGGAGGAAACACTGAAGCTTTCTTT. The chain recombines TRBV19 with TRBJ1-1; D call uncertain. The CDR3 consists of 14 residues. Germline CDR1 reads LNHDA; CDR2 reads SQIVND (reference sequence). V was trimmed by 6 bases and J by 2 bases, leaving 13 bases between them.